This T cell receptor beta chain was sequenced for a study of T cell responses to AZD1222 COVID-19 vaccine. Study context: Samples with a second dose at about 4 or about 12 weeks were pooled together. Study-level results: Nearly half of spike-specific TCRs reportedly go after variant regions that carry no mutations. Spike as a whole was targeted by vaccine-associated CD4 TCRs, dominant at 160-218 and 743-854.

Sequencing was performed with immunoSEQ multiplex PCR; in TCRdb, only in-frame clones are kept and a portion is missing. The sample records about 140,000 clones, about 91% being singletons. A word on this clone: Antigen specificity is unknown.

The CDR3 loop spans 11 amino acids. The V and J ends lost 5 bases and 10 bases, in that order; junction bases with no gene match: 3. The clonotype was recovered from an adult in good health. This chain links TRBV12-3 or TRBV12-4 with TRBJ1-1, with TRBD1 identical over 8 bases. Sequenced here: peripheral blood, sampled on day 0 of AZD1222 vaccination. Here the CDR3 reads CASSQDRAAFF. The CDR3 bases are TGTGCCAGCAGTCAGGACAGGGCAGCTTTCTTT.